The 8 T cell receptor beta chains reported below all come from one sample, sequenced in a study of cytomegalovirus exposure and HLA in healthy donors. Here immunoSEQ multiplex PCR was the method, and the copy in TCRdb shows in-frame clones only, minus some. The top ten hold around 2.1% of the sample, which has roughly 75,000 clones, 94% seen once. Sequenced material: PBMCs. The receptor set was obtained from a woman aged 18-30 years in good health and CMV-seronegative.

V usage is TRBV6-6 and J usage is TRBJ1-4; D may be TRBD1 (5 bases). V lost 0 bases and J 5 bases, leaving 10 bases between the germline ends. This CDR3 has 15 amino acids. Germline-derived CDR1 and CDR2 are MNHNY and SVGAGI (reference sequence). In nucleotides, the CDR3 is TGTGCCAGCAGTTACTCGTCGGGGGGGAATGAAAAACTGTTTTTT. Translated: CASSYSSGGNEKLFF.

In DNA form, the CDR3 reads TGTGCCAGCAGCTCCCAACAGGGGTCGGAGACCCAGTACTTC. This translates into CASSSQQGSETQYF. V gene TRBV11-3 combines with J gene TRBJ2-5, with 7 bases identical to TRBD1. V lost 4 bases to trimming and J lost 5 bases; unmatched junction nucleotides: 7. CDR1 and CDR2 from the germline V gene are SGHNT and YENEEA. The CDR3 runs 14 residues.

Here the CDR3 reads CASSPYPGTGGALGANVLTF. The CDR3 bases are TGTGCCAGCAGTCCCTACCCCGGGACAGGGGGCGCGCTTGGGGCCAACGTCCTGACTTTC. The gene calls are TRBV28 and TRBJ2-6; the match to TRBD1 covers 12 bases. The V gene's germline CDR1 is MDHEN and CDR2 SYDVKM. This CDR3 is built from 20 residues. J was trimmed by 3 bases and V by 5 bases; bases with no gene match: 14.

This clone has just one count. The CDR3: CASSESRGLAKNIQYF. The CDR3 DNA is TGTGCCAGCAGTGAATCCAGGGGTCTAGCCAAAAACATTCAGTACTTC. The rearrangement joins TRBV6-1 to TRBJ2-4, with D perhaps TRBD1 (6 bases). V was pared by 2 bases and J by 0 bases, with 11 bases between. The CDR3 sequence is 16 residues long. Germline values: CDR1 MNHNS, CDR2 SASEGT.

V is TRBV5-1 and J is TRBJ2-7; D is possibly TRBD1 (5 bases). V shed 2 bases and J shed 5 bases, with 14 bases lying between them. Looked up from germline, CDR1 is SGHRS and CDR2 is YFSETQ. This CDR3 has 14 residues. The CDR3 bases are TGCGCCAGCAGCTTATCAGGGCAGCTCCACGAGCAGTACTTC. Translated: CASSLSGQLHEQYF. Filled out from reference TRBV5-1 and TRBJ2-7, the complete variable domain reads KAGVTQTPRYLIKTRGQQVTLSCSPISGHRSVSWYQQTPGQGLQFLFEYFSETQRNKGNFPGRFSGRQFSNSRSEMNVSTLELGDSALYLCASSLSGQLHEQYFGPGTRLTVT.

The chain is built from TRBV7-2 and TRBJ2-5; TRBD1 matches at 9 bases. The CDR3 loop spans 16 amino acids. J was trimmed by 0 bases and V by 6 bases; bases with no gene match: 8. Germline CDR1 is SGHTA and CDR2 is FQGNSA. DNA of the CDR3: TGTGCCAGCAGACAATCGACAGGGGGGAACCAAGAGACCCAGTACTTC. Amino acids: CASRQSTGGNQETQYF.

The chain has TRBV27 and TRBJ2-7; TRBD1 matches 9 bases. Per the germline V gene, CDR1 is MNHEY and CDR2 is SMNVEV (reference sequence). The CDR3 contains 16 residues. Losses at the gene ends were 6 bases for V and 3 bases for J; bases not matched to a gene: 12. CDR3 loop: CASSKLTQGADYEQYF. The CDR3 DNA reads as TGTGCCAGCAGCAAACTCACACAGGGGGCCGACTACGAGCAGTACTTC.

This clone was seen a single time. The rearrangement uses TRBV18 and TRBJ2-7, with TRBD1 matching over 9 bases. CDR1 KGHSH and CDR2 LQKENI come from the germline V gene. Trimming cost V 3 bases and J 3 bases; bases outside gene matches: 3. This CDR3 is 14 amino acids long. The chain's CDR3 is CASSPPGQGYEQYF. The DNA for the CDR3 is TGTGCCAGCTCACCCCCGGGACAGGGCTACGAGCAGTACTTC. Supplemented by reference TRBV18 and TRBJ2-7, the full variable domain reads NAGVMQNPRHLVRRRGQEARLRCSPMKGHSHVYWYRQLPEEGLKFMVYLQKENIIDESGMPKERFSAEFPKEGPSILRIQQVVRGDSAAYFCASSPPGQGYEQYFGPGTRLTVT.